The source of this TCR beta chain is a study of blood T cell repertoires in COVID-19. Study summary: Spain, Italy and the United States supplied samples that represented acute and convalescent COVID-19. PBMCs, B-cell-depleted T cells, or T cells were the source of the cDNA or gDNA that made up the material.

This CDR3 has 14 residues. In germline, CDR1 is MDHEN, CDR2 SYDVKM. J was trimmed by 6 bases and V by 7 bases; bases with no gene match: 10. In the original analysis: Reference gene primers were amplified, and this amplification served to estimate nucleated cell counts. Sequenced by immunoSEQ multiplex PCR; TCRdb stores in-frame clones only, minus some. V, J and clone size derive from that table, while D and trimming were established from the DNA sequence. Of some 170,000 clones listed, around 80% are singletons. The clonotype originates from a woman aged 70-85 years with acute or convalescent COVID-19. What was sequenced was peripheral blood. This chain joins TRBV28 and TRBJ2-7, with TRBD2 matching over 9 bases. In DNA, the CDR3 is TGTGCCAGCATCTTTGGCGGGGGGGTCGGCGAGCAGTACTTC. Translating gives CASIFGGGVGEQYF.